This T cell receptor (beta chain) stems from a study of cytomegalovirus exposure and HLA in healthy donors. The PCR used 60 Vbeta and 13 Jbeta primers. Data came from immunoSEQ multiplex PCR; TCRdb stores just in-frame clones and leaves some out. Among more than 95,000 clones listed, around 75% were seen once. The V end was cut by 6 bases, the J end by 0 bases, with 9 bases between. The CDR3 totals 15 residues. The germline CDR1 and CDR2 sequences are MNHNY and SVGAGI (reference sequence). The chain couples TRBV6-6 to TRBJ1-6; D remains unclear. What was sequenced was PBMCs. The receptor comes from a woman aged 18-30 years in good health and CMV-seronegative. CDR3: CASSVSSSYNSPLHF. The CDR3 DNA reads TGTGCCAGCAGCGTATCGAGCTCCTATAATTCACCCCTCCACTTT.